These 25 T cell receptor beta chains originate from one sample sequenced in a study of T-cell reconstitution after alpha-beta-depleted transplantation in children (dated by TCRdb to the mid-2010s). The treatment or condition label here, explained by the study, means: allogeneic hematopoietic cell transplantation with graft depleted of TCRalphabeta T cells and CD19 B cells. The library was produced with PCR. The sequencing machine was an Illumina HiSeq 2500. TCR libraries were prepared with molecular barcoding, using unique molecular identifiers to normalize TCRbeta repertoire quantification. TCRdb reanalyzed the raw reads on its own, using fastp at Q25 for trimming and MiXCR for clone calling, and kept in-frame beta chains. Identical CDR3 proteins give one entry, which carries the most common genes and DNA. The sample yields approximately 520,000 distinct CDR3 sequences; 11% were counted once. The ten largest account for 11% to 15% of the sample.

This specimen consisted of PBMCs, mostly from graft donor cells, obtained 180 days after TCRalphabeta/CD19-depleted stem cell transplant. These receptors were taken from a female patient aged 2-9 years who had a stem cell transplant for aplastic anemia, so the T cells may come from the graft donor.

The sample holds many counts of this clonotype. The rearrangement joins TRBV28 to TRBJ2-1; D may be TRBD1 (6 bases). The CDR3 sequence is 15 residues long. The V gene's germline CDR1 is MDHEN and CDR2 SYDVKM. Deletions cut 2 bases from V and 4 bases from J, with 12 bases between. The CDR3 here is CASSLLQGRYNEQFF. CDR3 bases: TGTGCCAGCAGTTTACTCCAGGGGCGATACAATGAGCAGTTCTTC.

The chain combines TRBV6-2 or TRBV6-3 with TRBJ2-7, with D perhaps matching TRBD1 or TRBD2 (5 bases each). V shed 8 bases and J shed 3 bases, with 23 bases lying between them. CDR1 and CDR2 (germline): MNHEY, SVGEGT. CDR3 length: 16 residues. CDR3: CASGRFRGDDVYEQYV. The CDR3 DNA sequence: TGTGCCAGCGGTCGTTTTAGAGGGGACGATGTCTACGAGCAGTACGTC.

This clonotype was observed a handful of times. This CDR3 is CASRHGGTTGELFF. CDR3 in DNA: TGCGCCAGCAGACATGGGGGAACGACCGGGGAGCTGTTTTTT. This chain connects TRBV5-1 to TRBJ2-2, with D perhaps TRBD1 or TRBD2 (5 bases each). CDR3 length equals 14 residues. V lost 5 bases to trimming and J lost 5 bases, with 13 bases between them. The germline CDR1 and CDR2 sequences are SGHRS and YFSETQ.

This clonotype was observed at least ten times. The chain recombines TRBV7-3 with TRBJ1-1; D unclear. V lost 6 bases and J 2 bases, leaving 10 bases between the germline ends. CDR3 length: 13 amino acids. Germline V gene sequence: CDR1 SGHTA, CDR2 FQGTGA. Written as DNA, the CDR3 is TGTGCCAGCAGTGTCGACGGTAACACTGAAGCTTTCTTT. Its protein product is CASSVDGNTEAFF.

The chain recombines TRBV3-1 with TRBJ2-1; TRBD2 matches 9 bases. Germline CDR1 and CDR2: LGHDT and YNNKEL (reference sequence). The CDR3 runs 20 residues. The J segment lost 5 bases and the V segment lost 0 bases, leaving 17 bases of the junction unmatched. The CDR3 region has the DNA TGTGCCAGCAGCCAAGAGACGGGAGAGGGGGGAGCGGGAGGAGACAATGAGCAGTTCTTC. It is translated as CASSQETGEGGAGGDNEQFF.

V is TRBV2 and J is TRBJ2-2, with 12 bases lining up with TRBD2. This CDR3 contains 16 residues. Trimming took 5 bases from V and 3 from J; bases not matched to a gene: 4. Germline V gene data show CDR1 as SNHLY and CDR2 as FYNNEI. The CDR3 nucleotides read TGTGCCAGCAGTCGGACTAGCGGGAAGGACACCGGGGAGCTGTTTTTT. This gives the protein CASSRTSGKDTGELFF.

This clonotype has more than one count but fewer than ten. Germline and junction disagree at one end, which may indicate a read error. V gene TRBV7-7 combines with J gene TRBJ2-1, with D tentatively TRBD2 (5 bases). Germline CDR1 SSHAT, CDR2 FNYEAQ (reference sequence). The CDR3 contains 15 residues. Here the CDR3 DNA reads TGTGCCAGCAGATTAGCGAGGACTCCCCACAATGAGCAGTTCTTC. This codes for CASRLARTPHNEQFF.

This clonotype was counted a few times. CDR3 protein: CASSPINSNYGYTF. Written as DNA, the CDR3 is TGTGCCAGCTCACCAATAAACAGTAACTATGGCTACACCTTC. V gene TRBV18 combines with J gene TRBJ1-2; no firm D call. The V and J ends lost 2 bases and 1 base respectively, with 8 bases between them. This CDR3 contains 14 residues. Per germline, CDR1 KGHSH and CDR2 LQKENI.

The chain joins TRBV27 to TRBJ2-6, with D perhaps matching TRBD1 (7 bases). Germline CDR1 and CDR2: MNHEY and SMNVEV (reference sequence). V lost 11 bases to trimming and J lost 0 bases, with 20 bases between them. The CDR3 consists of 17 residues. This CDR3 reads CALQRGRGDSGANVLTF. CDR3 sequence (DNA): TGTGCCCTTCAAAGGGGCAGGGGGGACTCTGGGGCCAACGTCCTGACTTTC.

There are a few counts of this clonotype. The chain uses TRBV15 and TRBJ2-7; tentatively, D is TRBD2 (6 bases). CDR1 and CDR2 (germline): LNHNV, YYDKDF (reference sequence). This CDR3 has 15 residues. Trimming stripped 0 bases from V and 3 bases from J, with 12 bases between. In nucleotides, the CDR3 is TGTGCCACCAGCAGAGATGGGGGGACCCTCTACGAGCAGTACTTC. Its protein is CATSRDGGTLYEQYF.

The chain carries TRBV7-3 and TRBJ2-3; 13 positions match TRBD2. Trimming took 6 bases from V and 0 from J; bases not matched to a gene: 12. Looked up from germline, CDR1 is SGHTA and CDR2 is FQGTGA. This CDR3 spans 19 amino acids. DNA of the CDR3: TGTGCCAGCAGTCGACTAGCGGGGGGTCTTCGATTGAGCACAGATACGCAGTATTTT. It encodes CASSRLAGGLRLSTDTQYF.

The rearrangement joins TRBV27 to TRBJ2-7, with no clear D. V shed 5 bases and J shed 0 bases, with 8 bases lying between them. This CDR3 has 13 residues. The germline V gene encodes CDR1 MNHEY and CDR2 SMNVEV (reference sequence). In DNA, the CDR3 is TGTGCCAGCAGTCTCAAAAGCTCCTACGAGCAGTACTTC. The encoded protein is CASSLKSSYEQYF.

The V gene is TRBV10-3, the J gene TRBJ2-5; D is unresolved. Germline assignment: CDR1 ENHRY and CDR2 SYGVKD. CDR3 length: 11 amino acids. V gave up 3 bases and J gave up 1 base, with 0 bases separating them. The CDR3 DNA sequence: TGTGCCATCAGTGACCAAGAGACCCAGTACTTC. It codes for CAISDQETQYF.

J is TRBJ2-2 and V is TRBV6-2 or TRBV6-3; D unclear. This CDR3 has 16 amino acids. V lost 1 base and J 1 base, leaving 10 bases between the germline ends. Germline V gene lookup returns CDR1 MNHEY and CDR2 SVGEGT. For the CDR3, the DNA is TGTGCCAGCAGTTACTTCTGGAGAATGAACACCGGGGAGCTGTTTTTT. Translating it yields CASSYFWRMNTGELFF.

This clonotype was observed a few times. The rearrangement joins TRBV28 to TRBJ1-1; 7 nucleotides line up with TRBD1. The CDR3 has 14 amino acids. Germline trimming cut 7 bases from V and 4 bases from J; bases unmatched to any gene: 9. Germline V gene sequence: CDR1 MDHEN, CDR2 SYDVKM. CDR3 nucleotide sequence: TGTGCCAGCATACCAGGGGGGTTCCGCACTGAAGCTTTCTTT. It codes for CASIPGGFRTEAFF. The whole variable domain, remainder taken from reference TRBV28 and TRBJ1-1, is DVKVTQSSRYLVKRTGEKVFLECVQDMDHENMFWYRQDPGLGLRLIYFSYDVKMKEKGDIPEGYSVSREKKERFSLILESASTNQTSMYLCASIPGGFRTEAFFGQGTRLTVV.

The chain is built from TRBV29-1 and TRBJ2-1; D unresolved. The V gene lost 6 bases and the J gene lost 9 bases, with 9 bases spanning the gap. CDR1 and CDR2 from the germline V gene are SQVTM and ANQGSEA. This CDR3 is built from 10 residues. This CDR3 is CSVQLVEQFF. In nucleotides, the CDR3 is TGCAGCGTGCAATTGGTTGAGCAGTTCTTC.

The V gene is TRBV9, the J gene TRBJ1-2; maybe TRBD1 (5 bases). The ends were cut back, 0 bases at V and 8 bases at J, with 17 bases in the middle. The germline V gene encodes CDR1 SGDLS and CDR2 YYNGEE. The length of the CDR3 is 15 residues. The CDR3 is CASSVAPGGTGGYTF. The CDR3 DNA is TGTGCCAGCAGCGTAGCACCAGGCGGGACGGGCGGCTACACCTTC.

The chain links TRBV12-3 or TRBV12-4 to TRBJ2-7; the D gene could be TRBD1 or TRBD2 (5 bases each). V shed 4 bases and J shed 3 bases, with 10 bases lying between them. The length of the CDR3 is 13 residues. The CDR3 spells CASSWDRRYEQYV. CDR3 bases: TGTGCCAGCAGTTGGGACCGACGCTACGAGCAGTACGTC.

This clonotype occurred a few times. The chain joins TRBV12-3 or TRBV12-4 to TRBJ1-1, with D possibly TRBD1 on 6 matching bases. V lost 4 bases and J 1 base, leaving 10 bases between the germline ends. This CDR3 is built from 14 residues. In DNA, the CDR3 is TGTGCCAGCAGTTCCGAGGACAGGAACACTGAAGCTTTCTTT. It is translated as CASSSEDRNTEAFF.

The chain combines TRBV12-3 or TRBV12-4 with TRBJ2-5; possibly TRBD2 for D (6 bases). This CDR3 spans 16 amino acids. V was clipped by 5 bases and J by 1 base, with 17 bases between them. CDR3 sequence: CASSRRGSTFQETQYF. The DNA of the CDR3 is TGTGCCAGCAGTCGGAGGGGCAGTACGTTCCAAGAGACCCAGTACTTC.

The genes are TRBV20-1 and TRBJ2-5; a weak D match, TRBD1 (6 bases). Trimming pared 4 bases from V and 6 bases from J, leaving 21 bases between. Germline-derived CDR1 and CDR2 are DFQATT and SNEGSKA (reference sequence). The CDR3 is 15 amino acids. This CDR3 is CSATRGILRGKTQYF. The CDR3 DNA reads as TGCAGTGCTACCCGGGGCATTCTGAGGGGGAAGACCCAGTACTTC.

V gene TRBV28 combines with J gene TRBJ2-2; no clear D. Germline CDR1 is MDHEN and CDR2 is SYDVKM. The CDR3 contains 17 residues. Trimming pared 8 bases from V and 2 bases from J, leaving 21 bases between. CDR3 region: CASENPGRILNTGELFF. DNA of the CDR3: TGTGCCAGCGAGAACCCCGGGCGGATTCTTAACACCGGGGAGCTGTTTTTT.

This chain uses TRBV7-8 with TRBJ2-7, with a tentative D call TRBD2 (5 bases). V lost 4 bases and J lost 2, with 12 bases in between. Germline lookup yields CDR1 SGHVS and CDR2 FQNEAQ. The CDR3 consists of 14 residues. CDR3 nucleotides: TGTGCCAGCAGCTCGCTACGGGGTACCTACGAGCAGTACGTC. As protein: CASSSLRGTYEQYV.

J is TRBJ2-7 and V is TRBV6-2 or TRBV6-3, with a tentative D call TRBD1 (5 bases). With 2 bases removed from V and 2 bases from J, the gap between germline ends came to 13 bases. This CDR3 is built from 15 residues. Germline V lookup: CDR1 MNHEY, CDR2 SVGEGT. This CDR3 reads CASSYRQYTPYEQYF. Written as DNA, the CDR3 is TGTGCCAGCAGTTACCGACAGTATACCCCCTACGAGCAGTACTTC.

The chain recombines TRBV15 with TRBJ2-3, with TRBD2 matching 11 bases. CDR3 length: 17 amino acids. CDR1 and CDR2 from the germline V gene are LNHNV and YYDKDF (reference sequence). V shed 5 bases, J shed 6 bases, and the junction held 13 bases outside the gene matches. The CDR3 sequence: CATSGGGLAVFRDTQYF. The CDR3, as DNA: TGTGCCACCAGCGGGGGGGGACTAGCGGTTTTCAGGGATACGCAGTATTTT.